This T cell receptor (beta chain) is from a study of blood T cells in healthy people across ages. Notes on the study in general: A roughly linear fall in TCR beta diversity per million T cells was seen with increasing age.

Germline V gene lookup returns CDR1 SEHNR and CDR2 FQNEAQ (reference sequence). With 2 bases clipped from V and 7 bases from J, the junction kept 10 bases outside the gene matches. The CDR3 runs 15 residues. In regard to this clonotype: Its antigen is unknown.

Peripheral blood samples of roughly 9.8 milliliters were drawn from each donor. The authors ran a second PCR of about 6 to 12 cycles using a sample-barcoded 5' primer and a J-beta primer mix. TCRdb re-analysed the 5' RACE reads in MiXCR, keeping a single row per CDR3 protein. The sample lists some 1,800,000 distinct CDR3 sequences, roughly two fifths occurring once. The TCR was taken from a human donor in good health. The sample was blood. The chain recombines TRBV7-9 with TRBJ2-7, with 8 bases aligning to TRBD2. As DNA, the CDR3 is TGTGCCAGCAGCTTAACTAGCGGCTACTACAATGAGCAGTACTTC. Translation gives CASSLTSGYYNEQYF.